This T cell receptor (beta chain) stems from a study of shared clonotypes between healthy human individuals. Libraries were prepared by immunoSEQ multiplex PCR; TCRdb keeps only in-frame clonotypes and omits some of them. The table has millions of clones, 80% to 95% seen once. CDR3 length: 14 amino acids. Trimming shortened V by 6 bases and J by 6 bases, and 17 bases separated the two germline ends. The germline gives CDR1 MNHEY, CDR2 SVGAGI. The source of this sequence is a man between 18 and 35 years old in good health. Some clones in this sample may be carry-over from other donors' samples. The chain recombines TRBV6-5 with TRBJ2-5, with unresolved D. The material sequenced was naive CD4+ T cells from PBMCs. Sample subset: CD45RA+ positively selected. CDR3 nucleotide sequence: TGTGCCAGCAGCAAGTCCCTATGGGCGCAGACCCAGTACTTC. Its translation: CASSKSLWAQTQYF.